The present entry profiles one TCR beta chain with its context. The repertoire was sequenced with immunoSEQ multiplex PCR; TCRdb's copy has only in-frame clones and lacks some. Counted here are nearly 400,000 clones, roughly 90% occurring once; the ten biggest clones make up about 1.7%. This sample stems from a study of blood T cell repertoires in COVID-19. About the study: The cDNA or gDNA used as material had been derived from T cells, B-cell-depleted T cells, or PBMCs.

Ages ranged from about 18 to 100 years, with residence in about 23 US areas. Self-reported history from a screening survey and questionnaire set each donor's cohort. Recovered status applied to Cohort 3 donors who had two consecutive negative PCRs. It also applied to those with clearance or with symptom resolution. This TCR was sampled from a woman aged 30 to 39 who had recovered from COVID-19. The specimen sequenced was PBMCs or T cells enriched from blood (not recorded which).

CDR3 loop: CASNDLAGGPDTQYF. CDR3 nucleotide sequence: TGTGCCAGCAACGATCTTGCGGGGGGCCCGGATACGCAGTATTTT. V usage is TRBV7-9 and J usage is TRBJ2-3, with TRBD2 matching over 8 bases. The germline gives CDR1 SEHNR, CDR2 FQNEAQ (reference sequence). This CDR3 spans 15 amino acids. With 7 bases clipped from V and 6 bases from J, the junction kept 12 bases outside the gene matches.